One and the same sample provided the 17 T cell receptor beta chains below, sequenced in a study of blood T cell repertoires in COVID-19. Repertoires were generated with immunoSEQ multiplex PCR, while TCRdb's copy carries only in-frame clones and drops some. Among about 180,000 clones listed, about 88% were seen once. The sequencing sample was made of peripheral blood. The receptors were sampled from a woman in her 30s with active or convalescent COVID-19.

The CDR3 bases are TGTGCCATCAGTAACCCAACAGGGGAATCCCTCCACTTT. Its translation is CAISNPTGESLHF. The rearrangement joins TRBV10-3 to TRBJ1-6, with TRBD1 matching over 7 bases. CDR1 and CDR2 from the germline V gene are ENHRY and SYGVKD. The CDR3 covers 13 residues. After removal of 5 bases from V and 14 bases from J, the junction contained 9 bases not matched to a gene.

J is TRBJ1-4 and V is TRBV27; 7 positions agree with TRBD1. The CDR3 length is 13 residues. Germline V gene sequence: CDR1 MNHEY, CDR2 SMNVEV (reference sequence). J was trimmed by 10 bases and V by 7 bases; bases with no gene match: 9. CDR3 protein: CASMGQRLGKLFF. The CDR3 coding sequence is TGTGCCAGCATGGGACAGCGCCTCGGAAAACTGTTTTTT.

The chain joins TRBV6-5 to TRBJ1-1, with D perhaps matching TRBD1 (5 bases). Trimming cost V 6 bases and J 4 bases, with 12 bases left between them. This CDR3 spans 13 amino acids. Germline V lookup: CDR1 MNHEY, CDR2 SVGAGI. The CDR3 sequence is CASRPPGGTEAFF. CDR3 bases: TGTGCCAGCAGGCCCCCGGGGGGCACTGAAGCTTTCTTT.

The CDR3 sequence: CASSVGQGQQSYF. As DNA, the CDR3 is TGTGCCAGCAGTGTTGGACAGGGCCAGCAATCGTACTTC. This chain links TRBV28 with TRBJ2-7; TRBD1 aligns across 8 bases. CDR1 and CDR2 from the germline V gene are MDHEN and SYDVKM. The CDR3 contains 13 residues. V lost 5 bases and J lost 12; bases outside the gene matches: 12.

The table lists this clone with a count of one. The CDR3, as DNA: TGTGCCAGCATGGGGCGGAGCCACACCGGGGAGCTGTTTTTT. Protein product: CASMGRSHTGELFF. The chain links TRBV2 to TRBJ2-2; weak D call: TRBD1 (5 bases). CDR1 SNHLY and CDR2 FYNNEI come from the germline V gene. The CDR3 has 14 residues. With 7 bases removed from V and 3 bases from J, the gap between germline ends came to 12 bases.

The rearrangement uses TRBV27 and TRBJ2-1; D might be TRBD1 (6 bases). The CDR3 has 15 amino acids. V was cut by 6 bases and J by 2 bases, with 14 bases left in between. Per the germline V gene, CDR1 is MNHEY and CDR2 is SMNVEV (reference sequence). The CDR3 bases are TGTGCCAGCAGACCGGACAGCGCTCCCTACAATGAGCAGTTCTTC. Translating gives CASRPDSAPYNEQFF.

The chain uses TRBV6-5 and TRBJ1-1, with TRBD1 identical over 7 bases. Germline-derived CDR1 and CDR2 are MNHEY and SVGAGI. J was trimmed by 2 bases and V by 2 bases; bases with no gene match: 5. The CDR3 contains 15 residues. The DNA of the CDR3 is TGTGCCAGCAGTTACGGCCCAGGGGGTAACACTGAAGCTTTCTTT. As protein: CASSYGPGGNTEAFF.

This rearrangement joins TRBV11-2 to TRBJ2-7; the match to TRBD1 covers 10 bases. CDR1 SGHAT and CDR2 FQNNGV come from the germline V gene. This CDR3 spans 14 amino acids. Trimming cost V 5 bases and J 6 bases; bases outside gene matches: 7. CDR3 nucleotides: TGTGCCAGCAGCCCGACAGGGGGCTTTCTCGAGCAGTACTTC. Translation: CASSPTGGFLEQYF.

This chain links TRBV29-1 with TRBJ2-7; 7 positions match TRBD2. CDR3 length: 14 residues. Germline-derived CDR1 and CDR2 are SQVTM and ANQGSEA. V shed 4 bases and J 3 bases; nucleotides not matched to a gene: 9. The CDR3 is CSVGVGASGYEQYF. The CDR3 bases are TGCAGCGTTGGAGTTGGCGCTAGCGGCTACGAGCAGTACTTC.

This clone was observed a single time. The V and J genes are TRBV27 and TRBJ2-2, with D tentatively TRBD2 (6 bases). The CDR3 contains 14 residues. CDR1 MNHEY and CDR2 SMNVEV come from the germline V gene (reference sequence). Trimming took 8 bases from V and 7 from J, leaving 17 bases between them. CDR3 nucleotides: TGTGCCAGCCGGGGGTTACAGACGATCGGGGAGCTGTTTTTT. It specifies CASRGLQTIGELFF.

The V and J genes are TRBV27 and TRBJ1-1; no clear D gene. CDR3 length: 15 residues. V was trimmed by 1 base and J by 5 bases, leaving 14 bases between them. Per the germline V gene, CDR1 is MNHEY and CDR2 is SMNVEV (reference sequence). CDR3 DNA sequence: TGTGCCAGCAGTTTATTAGGCGGGCTCTCGACTGAAGCTTTCTTT. Protein product: CASSLLGGLSTEAFF.

The rearrangement uses TRBV18 and TRBJ1-1; D gene uncertain. The V end lost 5 bases, the J end lost 4 bases, and 20 bases lay between the germline ends. The CDR3 is made up of 16 amino acids. Germline V gene data show CDR1 as KGHSH and CDR2 as LQKENI. As DNA, the CDR3 is TGTGCCAGCTCATCAAATGACAAGGTGGTCGGCACTGAAGCTTTCTTT. It specifies CASSSNDKVVGTEAFF.

The chain combines TRBV5-5 with TRBJ2-1; 15 bases are shared with TRBD2. Germline V lookup: CDR1 SGHKS, CDR2 YYEKEE (reference sequence). Trimming took 5 bases from V and 6 from J; bases not matched to a gene: 6. The CDR3 spans 16 residues. In DNA form, the CDR3 reads TGTGCCAGCAGTATTGGACTAGCGGGGGGGTCCAATGAGCAGTTCTTC. As protein: CASSIGLAGGSNEQFF.

This clone was picked up a small number of times. The chain links TRBV19 to TRBJ1-5; D possibly corresponds to TRBD1 (5 bases). The CDR3 is 12 amino acids. Trimming pared 6 bases from V and 5 bases from J, leaving 8 bases between. Germline lookup yields CDR1 LNHDA and CDR2 SQIVND (reference sequence). The CDR3: CASSPRDQPQHF. The CDR3 bases are TGTGCCAGTAGCCCCAGGGATCAGCCCCAGCATTTT.

V and J are TRBV9 and TRBJ1-5, with D possibly being TRBD1 (5 bases). This CDR3 region has 13 residues. Germline lookup yields CDR1 SGDLS and CDR2 YYNGEE. Trimming pared 3 bases from V and 8 bases from J, leaving 12 bases between. DNA for the CDR3: TGTGCCAGCAGCGAGGGGCCTGGCGAGCCCCAGCATTTT. Translation: CASSEGPGEPQHF.

This chain connects TRBV18 to TRBJ2-1; TRBD2 aligns across 12 bases. CDR1 and CDR2 from the germline V gene are KGHSH and LQKENI. There are 16 residues in the CDR3. V lost 0 bases, J lost 6 bases, and 3 bases stayed unmatched. The CDR3 loop is CASSPPSSGGGNEQFF. The CDR3 region has the DNA TGTGCCAGCTCACCACCCTCTAGCGGGGGGGGCAATGAGCAGTTCTTC.

The genes are TRBV6-5 and TRBJ1-2; tentative D call: TRBD1 (6 bases). Trimming removed 5 bases from V and 2 bases from J, with 15 bases in between. There are 15 residues in the CDR3. Germline assignment: CDR1 MNHEY and CDR2 SVGAGI. Here the CDR3 reads CASSRLQGQNYGYTF. The CDR3 bases are TGTGCCAGCAGTCGACTTCAGGGGCAAAACTATGGCTACACCTTC.